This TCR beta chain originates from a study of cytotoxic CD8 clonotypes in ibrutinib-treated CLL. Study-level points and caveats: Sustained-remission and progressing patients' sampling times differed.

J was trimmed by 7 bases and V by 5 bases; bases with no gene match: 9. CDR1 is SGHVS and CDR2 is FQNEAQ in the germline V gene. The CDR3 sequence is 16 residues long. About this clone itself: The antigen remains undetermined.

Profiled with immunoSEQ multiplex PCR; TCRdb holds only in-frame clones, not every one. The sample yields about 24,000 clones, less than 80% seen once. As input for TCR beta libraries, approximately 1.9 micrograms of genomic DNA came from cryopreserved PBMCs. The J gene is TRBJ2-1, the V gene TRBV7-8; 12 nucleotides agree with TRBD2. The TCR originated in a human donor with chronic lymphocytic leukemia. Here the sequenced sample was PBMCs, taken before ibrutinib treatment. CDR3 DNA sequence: TGTGCCAGCAGCAGACGACTAGCGGGAGATATAAATGAGCAGTTCTTC. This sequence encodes CASSRRLAGDINEQFF.